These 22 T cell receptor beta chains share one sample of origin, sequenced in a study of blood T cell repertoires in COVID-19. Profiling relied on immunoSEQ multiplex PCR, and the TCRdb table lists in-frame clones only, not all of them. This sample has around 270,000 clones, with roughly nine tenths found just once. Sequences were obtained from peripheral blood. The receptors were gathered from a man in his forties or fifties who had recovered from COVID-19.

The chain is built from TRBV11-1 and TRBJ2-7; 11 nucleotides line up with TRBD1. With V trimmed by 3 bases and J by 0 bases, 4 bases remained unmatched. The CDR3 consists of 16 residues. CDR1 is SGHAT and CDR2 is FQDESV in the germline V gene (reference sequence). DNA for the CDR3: TGTGCCAGCAGCTTCGGACAGGGGGCAAGCTCCTACGAGCAGTACTTC. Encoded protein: CASSFGQGASSYEQYF.

CDR3 protein: CASSRGFYSNQPQHF. The CDR3 DNA reads as TGTGCCAGTAGTCGCGGCTTTTATAGCAATCAGCCCCAGCATTTT. The chain is built from TRBV19 and TRBJ1-5; no definite D call. This CDR3 spans 15 amino acids. V lost 5 bases and J lost 0, with 11 bases in between. Germline assignment: CDR1 LNHDA and CDR2 SQIVND (reference sequence).

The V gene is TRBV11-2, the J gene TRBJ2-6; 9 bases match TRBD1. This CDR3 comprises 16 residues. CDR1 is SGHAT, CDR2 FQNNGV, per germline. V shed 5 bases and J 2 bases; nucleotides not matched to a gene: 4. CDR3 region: CASSITGGAGANVLTF. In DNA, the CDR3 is TGTGCCAGCAGCATAACAGGGGGCGCTGGGGCCAACGTCCTGACTTTC. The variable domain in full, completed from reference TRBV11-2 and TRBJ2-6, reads EAGVAQSPRYKIIEKRQSVAFWCNPISGHATLYWYQQILGQGPKLLIQFQNNGVVDDSQLPKDRFSAERLKGVDSTLKIQPAKLEDSAVYLCASSITGGAGANVLTFGAGSRLTVL.

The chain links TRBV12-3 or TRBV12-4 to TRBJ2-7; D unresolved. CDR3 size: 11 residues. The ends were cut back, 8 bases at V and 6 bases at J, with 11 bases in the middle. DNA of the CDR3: TGTGCCAGCGGCACCCGCGGCGAGCAGTACTTC. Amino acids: CASGTRGEQYF.

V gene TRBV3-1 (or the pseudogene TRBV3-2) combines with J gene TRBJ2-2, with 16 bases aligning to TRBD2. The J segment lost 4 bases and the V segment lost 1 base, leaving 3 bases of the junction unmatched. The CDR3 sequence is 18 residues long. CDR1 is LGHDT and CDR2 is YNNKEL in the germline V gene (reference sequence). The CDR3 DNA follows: TGTGCCAGCAGCCAAGCGGGACTAGCGGGAGGGATCACCGGGGAGCTGTTTTTT. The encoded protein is CASSQAGLAGGITGELFF.

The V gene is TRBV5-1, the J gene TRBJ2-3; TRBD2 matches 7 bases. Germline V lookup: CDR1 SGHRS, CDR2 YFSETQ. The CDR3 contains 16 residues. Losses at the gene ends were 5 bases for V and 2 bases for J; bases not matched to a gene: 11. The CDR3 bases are TGCGCCAGCAGGGGGGGGAGCCTTCGTCTCACAGATACGCAGTATTTT. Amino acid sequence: CASRGGSLRLTDTQYF.

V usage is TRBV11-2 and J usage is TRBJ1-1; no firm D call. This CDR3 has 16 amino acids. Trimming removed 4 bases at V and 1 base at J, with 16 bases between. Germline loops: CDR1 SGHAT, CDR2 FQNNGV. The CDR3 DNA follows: TGTGCCAGCAGCTCCCCAATGAGGTCCGGGAACACTGAAGCTTTCTTT. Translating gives CASSSPMRSGNTEAFF. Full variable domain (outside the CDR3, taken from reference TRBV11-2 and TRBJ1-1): EAGVAQSPRYKIIEKRQSVAFWCNPISGHATLYWYQQILGQGPKLLIQFQNNGVVDDSQLPKDRFSAERLKGVDSTLKIQPAKLEDSAVYLCASSSPMRSGNTEAFFGQGTRLTVV.

The CDR3 sequence: CASSSTINYGYTF. For the CDR3, the DNA is TGTGCCAGTAGCAGTACCATTAACTATGGCTACACCTTC. This chain joins TRBV19 and TRBJ1-2, with unresolved D. The length of the CDR3 is 13 residues. Trimming left V 6 bases short and J 1 base short, with 9 bases between. Per germline, CDR1 LNHDA and CDR2 SQIVND (reference sequence).

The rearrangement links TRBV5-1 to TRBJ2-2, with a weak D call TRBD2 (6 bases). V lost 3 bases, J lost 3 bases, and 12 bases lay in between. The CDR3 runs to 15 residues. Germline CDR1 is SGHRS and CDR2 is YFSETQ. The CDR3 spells CASSYREKHTGELFF. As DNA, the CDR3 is TGCGCCAGCAGCTACCGGGAGAAGCACACCGGGGAGCTGTTTTTT.

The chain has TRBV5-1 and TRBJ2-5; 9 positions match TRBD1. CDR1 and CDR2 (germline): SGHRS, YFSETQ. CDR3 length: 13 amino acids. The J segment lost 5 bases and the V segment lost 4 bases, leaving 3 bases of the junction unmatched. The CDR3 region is CASSEGQGETQYF. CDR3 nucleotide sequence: TGCGCCAGCAGCGAAGGACAGGGGGAGACCCAGTACTTC.

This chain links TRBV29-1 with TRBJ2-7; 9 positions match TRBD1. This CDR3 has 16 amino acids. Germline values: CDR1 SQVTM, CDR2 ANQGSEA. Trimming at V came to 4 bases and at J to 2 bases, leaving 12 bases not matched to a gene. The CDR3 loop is CSVGGQGQRSTYEQYF. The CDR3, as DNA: TGCAGCGTTGGGGGACAGGGACAGCGATCCACCTACGAGCAGTACTTC.

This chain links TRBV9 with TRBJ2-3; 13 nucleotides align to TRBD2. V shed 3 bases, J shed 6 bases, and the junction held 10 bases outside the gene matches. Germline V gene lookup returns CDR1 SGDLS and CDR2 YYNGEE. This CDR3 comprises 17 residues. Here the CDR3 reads CASSATSGRALGDTQYF. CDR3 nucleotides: TGTGCCAGCAGCGCCACTAGCGGGAGGGCCCTGGGGGATACGCAGTATTTT.

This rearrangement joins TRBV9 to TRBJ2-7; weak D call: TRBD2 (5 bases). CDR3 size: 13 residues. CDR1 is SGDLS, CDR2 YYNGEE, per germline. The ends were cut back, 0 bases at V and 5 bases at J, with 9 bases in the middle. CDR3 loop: CASSVGRGNEQYF. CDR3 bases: TGTGCCAGCAGCGTAGGGCGAGGGAACGAGCAGTACTTC.

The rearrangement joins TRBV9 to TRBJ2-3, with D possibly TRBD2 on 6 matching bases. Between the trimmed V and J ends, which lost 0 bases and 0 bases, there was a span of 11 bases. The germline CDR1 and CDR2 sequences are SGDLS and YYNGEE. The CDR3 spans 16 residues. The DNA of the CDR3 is TGTGCCAGCAGCGTAGCGCGCGGGGCCAGCACAGATACGCAGTATTTT. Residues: CASSVARGASTDTQYF.

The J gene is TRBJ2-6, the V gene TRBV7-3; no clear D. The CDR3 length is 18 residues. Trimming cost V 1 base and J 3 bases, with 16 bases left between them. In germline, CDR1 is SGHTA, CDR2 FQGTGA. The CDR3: CASSLRVSSSVGANVLTF. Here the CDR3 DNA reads TGTGCCAGCAGCTTAAGAGTATCCTCTTCGGTTGGGGCCAACGTCCTGACTTTC.

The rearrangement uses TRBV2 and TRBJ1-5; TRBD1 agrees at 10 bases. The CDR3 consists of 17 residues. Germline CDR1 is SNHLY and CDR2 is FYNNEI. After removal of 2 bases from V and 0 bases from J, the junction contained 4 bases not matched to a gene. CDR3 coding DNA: TGTGCCAGCAGTGAAATGGGACAGGGGAATAGCAATCAGCCCCAGCATTTT. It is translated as CASSEMGQGNSNQPQHF.

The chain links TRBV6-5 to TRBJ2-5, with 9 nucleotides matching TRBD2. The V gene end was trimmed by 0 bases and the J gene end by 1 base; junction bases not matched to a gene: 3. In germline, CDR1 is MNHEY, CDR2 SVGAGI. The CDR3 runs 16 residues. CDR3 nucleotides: TGTGCCAGCAGTTACTCTAGCGGGAGTTCCCAAGAGACCCAGTACTTC. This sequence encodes CASSYSSGSSQETQYF.

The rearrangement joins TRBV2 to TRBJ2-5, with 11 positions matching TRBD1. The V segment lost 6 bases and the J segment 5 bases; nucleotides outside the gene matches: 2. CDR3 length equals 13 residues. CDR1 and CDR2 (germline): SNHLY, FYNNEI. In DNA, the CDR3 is TGTGCCAGCAGGGGGGACAGGGGGGAGACCCAGTACTTC. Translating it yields CASRGDRGETQYF.

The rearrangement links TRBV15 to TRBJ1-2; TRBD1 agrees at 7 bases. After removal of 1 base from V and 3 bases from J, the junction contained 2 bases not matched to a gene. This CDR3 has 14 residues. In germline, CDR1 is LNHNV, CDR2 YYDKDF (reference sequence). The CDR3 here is CATSRGGTDYGYTF. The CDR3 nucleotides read TGTGCCACCAGCAGAGGAGGGACAGACTATGGCTACACCTTC.

This CDR3 is CASSLEGQGAGEQYF. DNA of the CDR3: TGTGCCAGCAGCTTGGAGGGACAGGGGGCGGGAGAGCAGTACTTC. The rearrangement links TRBV5-6 to TRBJ2-7, with 12 bases matching TRBD1. The germline V gene encodes CDR1 SGHDT and CDR2 YYEEEE. J gave up 7 bases and V 0 bases, and 5 bases lay outside the gene matches. The CDR3 has 15 amino acids.

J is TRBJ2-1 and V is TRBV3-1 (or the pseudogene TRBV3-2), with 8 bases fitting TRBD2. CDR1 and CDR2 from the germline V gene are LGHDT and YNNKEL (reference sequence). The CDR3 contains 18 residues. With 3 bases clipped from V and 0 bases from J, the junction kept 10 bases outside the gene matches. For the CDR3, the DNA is TGTGCCAGCAGCCAGATACTAGCGGAGGGGAGCTCCTACAATGAGCAGTTCTTC. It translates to CASSQILAEGSSYNEQFF.

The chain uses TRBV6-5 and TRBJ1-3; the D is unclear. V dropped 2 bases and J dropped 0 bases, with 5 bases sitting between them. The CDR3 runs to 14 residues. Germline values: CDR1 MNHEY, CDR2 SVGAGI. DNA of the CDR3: TGTGCCAGCAGTTACACAAGCTCTGGAAACACCATATATTTT. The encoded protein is CASSYTSSGNTIYF.